The 18 T cell receptor beta chains below were found in one sample sequenced in a study of CD8 T cells in ankylosing spondylitis. TCRdb reprocessed the 5' RACE reads with MiXCR, giving one entry per CDR3 protein. The sample lists 200,000 to 250,000 distinct CDR3 sequences; roughly a tenth were seen once. The sequencing sample was made of blood, either unsorted or a sorted T cell fraction (not recorded which). These receptors were collected from a male donor with ankylosing spondylitis or in good health (not recorded which).

The sample holds a few counts of this clonotype. CDR3 protein: CASTSGGSSYNEQFF. The CDR3 DNA sequence: TGTGCCAGTACCTCAGGGGGAAGCTCCTACAATGAGCAGTTCTTC. V usage is TRBV19 and J usage is TRBJ2-1, with TRBD1 matching over 7 bases. V trimming: 7 bases; J trimming: 0 bases; junction bases outside the gene matches: 6. Germline-derived CDR1 and CDR2 are LNHDA and SQIVND (reference sequence). This CDR3 region has 15 residues.

This clonotype came up many times. The DNA for the CDR3 is TGTGCCACCAGCAGAGATCCAAGGTTACAAGAGACCCAGTACTTC. This translates into CATSRDPRLQETQYF. The rearrangement links TRBV15 to TRBJ2-5; D is unresolved. CDR1 is LNHNV and CDR2 is YYDKDF in the germline V gene (reference sequence). The CDR3 extends over 15 amino acids. Trimming cost V 0 bases and J 2 bases, with 10 bases left between them.

This clonotype was recorded a few times. V is TRBV18 and J is TRBJ2-1; weak D call: TRBD1 (6 bases). V was pared by 2 bases and J by 4 bases, with 18 bases between. Germline V gene sequence: CDR1 KGHSH, CDR2 LQKENI. There are 17 residues in the CDR3. The CDR3, as DNA: TGTGCCAGCTCACCAGAACAGGGACCGACCTTATACAATGAGCAGTTCTTC. Amino acid sequence: CASSPEQGPTLYNEQFF.

The chain recombines TRBV5-1 with TRBJ1-1; D not certain. Trimming pared 4 bases from V and 3 bases from J, leaving 16 bases between. In germline, CDR1 is SGHRS, CDR2 YFSETQ. The CDR3 contains 15 residues. The CDR3 DNA follows: TGCGCCAGCAGCGACCGGACTGGTGGGGACACTGAAGCTTTCTTT. This translates into CASSDRTGGDTEAFF.

On this clonotype itself: A clone one base away is much larger, so this may be a read error. The chain has TRBV4-2 and TRBJ2-7, with TRBD2 as a possible D gene (5 bases). Germline loops: CDR1 LGHNA, CDR2 YNFKEQ. This CDR3 is built from 16 residues. CDR3: CASSQDQQRLASEKYF. CDR3 sequence (DNA): TGTGCCAGCAGCCAAGATCAGCAGCGGCTAGCTTCCGAGAAGTACTTC.

This clonotype was observed at least ten times. This chain connects TRBV5-1 to TRBJ1-1; 7 bases fit TRBD1. The germline CDR1 and CDR2 sequences are SGHRS and YFSETQ. Unmatched junction bases numbered 5, after V lost 1 base and J lost 5 bases. There are 14 residues in the CDR3. The CDR3 DNA reads TGCGCCAGCAGCTTGCTGACAGGGAGGACTGAAGCTTTCTTT. Amino acid sequence: CASSLLTGRTEAFF.

The rearrangement joins TRBV20-1 to TRBJ2-3; 7 bases line up with TRBD2. Trimming removed 3 bases from V and 3 bases from J; junction bases left unmatched: 6. Germline CDR1 DFQATT, CDR2 SNEGSKA (reference sequence). The CDR3 runs to 14 residues. This chain's CDR3 is CSASSERGTDTQYF. CDR3 DNA: TGCAGTGCTAGCTCCGAGCGGGGTACAGATACGCAGTATTTT.

Of note for this clonotype: Given a much more abundant clone one base away, this may be a read error. The chain couples TRBV5-1 to TRBJ1-2; perhaps TRBD1 as D (6 bases). In germline, CDR1 is SGHRS, CDR2 YFSETQ. This CDR3 contains 15 residues. CDR3 residues: CVSSLQGGSNYGYTF. In DNA, the CDR3 is TGCGTCAGCAGCTTACAAGGGGGATCTAACTATGGCTACACCTTC.

This clonotype was observed many times. The chain carries TRBV5-1 and TRBJ2-7; 7 bases are a match to TRBD2. V shed 2 bases, J shed 6 bases, and the junction held 2 bases outside the gene matches. This CDR3 comprises 12 residues. Looked up from germline, CDR1 is SGHRS and CDR2 is YFSETQ. The CDR3 here is CASSLGEGEQYF. The DNA of the CDR3 is TGCGCCAGCAGCTTAGGGGAGGGCGAGCAGTACTTC.

This clonotype was seen only a few times. The chain links TRBV13 to TRBJ2-1; 14 bases are a match to TRBD2. Germline CDR1 and CDR2: PRHDT and FYEKMQ (reference sequence). J gave up 7 bases and V 3 bases, and 5 bases lay outside the gene matches. The CDR3 loop spans 16 amino acids. The CDR3 region is CASSFGTSGGWNEQFF. DNA for the CDR3: TGTGCCAGCAGCTTCGGGACTAGCGGGGGTTGGAATGAGCAGTTCTTC.

This clonotype was seen at least ten times. J is TRBJ2-3 and V is TRBV28; D uncertain. In germline, CDR1 is MDHEN, CDR2 SYDVKM. The CDR3 runs to 13 residues. Trimming removed 7 bases from V and 0 bases from J, with 8 bases in between. CDR3 sequence: CASNRPSTDTQYF. As DNA, the CDR3 is TGTGCCAGCAACCGGCCCAGCACAGATACGCAGTATTTT.

The sample holds many counts of this clonotype. The J gene is TRBJ2-7, the V gene TRBV5-6; D uncertain. V was cut by 3 bases and J by 7 bases, with 14 bases left in between. CDR3 size: 13 residues. The germline V gene encodes CDR1 SGHDT and CDR2 YYEEEE. The CDR3 DNA is TGTGCCAGCAGCTCCTTCCTAGGTGGGGAGCAGTACTTC. It is translated as CASSSFLGGEQYF.

This clonotype was picked up many times. As DNA, the CDR3 is TGTGCCAGCAGTTTTAGCGGAGGGACACCCCTCCACTTT. The encoded protein is CASSFSGGTPLHF. This sequence joins TRBV12-3 or TRBV12-4 and TRBJ1-6; D gene unclear. The CDR3 consists of 13 residues. V lost 3 bases to trimming and J lost 11 bases, with 11 bases between them.

This clonotype was seen only a few times. This CDR3 is CASSLELTTREAFF. CDR3 DNA: TGTGCCAGCAGCTTAGAATTAACAACACGTGAAGCTTTCTTT. The rearrangement joins TRBV7-8 to TRBJ1-1; D gene unclear. The CDR3 runs 14 residues. Germline V gives CDR1 SGHVS, CDR2 FQNEAQ. V dropped 1 base and J dropped 7 bases, with 13 bases sitting between them.

In this sample, this clonotype turned up a few times. This sequence joins TRBV28 and TRBJ2-1, with 9 bases identical to TRBD2. Trimming removed 6 bases from V and 3 bases from J; junction bases left unmatched: 9. The CDR3 is 16 amino acids. Germline loops: CDR1 MDHEN, CDR2 SYDVKM. The CDR3 region is CASSLQAGGLYNEQFF. The CDR3 region has the DNA TGTGCCAGCAGCTTACAAGCGGGGGGCCTCTACAATGAGCAGTTCTTC.

This clonotype was detected many times. V is TRBV10-3 and J is TRBJ1-1, with 7 bases lining up with TRBD1. This CDR3 has 14 amino acids. Germline V gene data show CDR1 as ENHRY and CDR2 as SYGVKD. V was pared by 11 bases and J by 7 bases, with 16 bases of the junction left unmatched. The CDR3 DNA is TGTGCCCCAGCAGCCCGGGACAGTCTTGTTGAAGCTTTCTTT. It encodes CAPAARDSLVEAFF.

To note about this clonotype: Since a much larger clone is just one base distant, this may be a read error. The rearrangement joins TRBV20-1 to TRBJ2-3, with D hard to call. The J call is doubtful: the DNA matches TRBJ1-5 better. This CDR3 is 16 amino acids long. Germline lookup yields CDR1 DFQATT and CDR2 SNEGSKA (reference sequence). The CDR3 here is CSAPRRLAGSTDTQHF. DNA for the CDR3: TGCAGTGCTCCGAGGAGACTAGCGGGGAGCACAGATACGCAGCATTTT.

A remark on this clonotype: With a much larger clone just one base away, this may be a read error. The J gene is TRBJ2-7, the V gene TRBV13; no clear D gene. The CDR3 totals 13 residues. Germline V lookup: CDR1 PRHDT, CDR2 FYEKMQ (reference sequence). CDR3: CASSLFGPYEQHF. CDR3 bases: TGTGCCAGCAGCTTATTCGGCCCCTACGAGCAGCACTTC.